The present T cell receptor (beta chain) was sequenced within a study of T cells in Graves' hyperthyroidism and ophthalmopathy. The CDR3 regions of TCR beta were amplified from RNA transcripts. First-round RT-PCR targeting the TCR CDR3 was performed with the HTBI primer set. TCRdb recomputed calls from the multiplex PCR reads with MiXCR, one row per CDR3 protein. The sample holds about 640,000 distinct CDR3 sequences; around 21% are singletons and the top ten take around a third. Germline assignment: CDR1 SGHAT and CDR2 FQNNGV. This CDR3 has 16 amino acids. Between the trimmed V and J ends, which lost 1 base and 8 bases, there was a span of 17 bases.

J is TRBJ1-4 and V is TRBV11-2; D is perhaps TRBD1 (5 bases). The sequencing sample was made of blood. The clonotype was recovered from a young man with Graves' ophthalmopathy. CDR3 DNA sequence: TGTGCCAGCAGCTTAGGTCCCATCCAGGGCGGAGAAAAACTGTTTTTT. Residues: CASSLGPIQGGEKLFF.